Listed below are T cell receptor beta chains from one sample, sequenced in a study of vaccination and CD4 T cells after COVID-19. TCRdb independently ran MiXCR on the PCR reads; one entry per CDR3 protein. The sample includes some 9,000 distinct CDR3 sequences, about three fifths seen only once; the top ten take 30% to 40%. The antigens of these receptors remain unknown. Sequencing used CD4+ T cells from blood, cultured in vitro. Every receptor here comes from a human donor who had recovered from COVID-19. Each CDR3 is given with its conserved first and last residue. The D gene is left open where the match is weak. Clone size is shown for a subset of rows, as once, few, many or a class of expanded clone.

j_call v_call d_call clone_size cdr3_aa cdr3_nt
TRBJ2-2 TRBV27 TRBD2 . CASSFSSGITGELFF TGTGCCAGCAGTTTTTCTAGCGGGATCACCGGGGAGCTGTTTTTT
TRBJ1-3 TRBV15 . . CATSREYSGNTIYF TGTGCCACCAGCAGAGAATACTCTGGAAACACCATATATTTT
TRBJ1-3 TRBV12-3/TRBV12-4 TRBD1 . CASRAGTGVTGNTIYF TGTGCCAGCAGGGCCGGGACAGGGGTTACTGGAAACACCATATATTTT
TRBJ2-3 TRBV6-1 TRBD1 . CASSVGQVRTDTQYF TGTGCCAGCAGTGTGGGACAGGTCCGCACAGATACGCAGTATTTT
TRBJ2-7 TRBV6-1 . hyperexpanded CASINAGSSSYEQYF TGTGCCAGCATTAACGCAGGTTCGAGCTCCTACGAGCAGTACTTC
TRBJ2-3 TRBV28 TRBD2 . CASSSNSGRRSTDTQYF TGTGCCAGCAGTTCCAATAGCGGGAGAAGAAGCACAGATACGCAGTATTTT
TRBJ2-2 TRBV6-1 . once CASRISATGELFF TGTGCCAGCAGGATTTCTGCGACCGGGGAGCTGTTTTTT
TRBJ1-3 TRBV6-5 . . CASSYIGGDTGNTIYF TGTGCCAGCAGTTATATAGGAGGGGATACTGGAAACACCATATATTTT
TRBJ2-7 TRBV27 . few CASMSGRSSYEQYF TGTGCCAGTATGTCGGGACGCTCCTCCTACGAGCAGTACTTC
TRBJ1-2 TRBV10-3 TRBD1 . CAISESRRTGNGYTF TGTGCCATCAGTGAGTCGAGGAGGACAGGGAATGGCTACACCTTC
TRBJ2-5 TRBV7-2 . . CASTRGGSETQYF TGTGCCAGCACCCGAGGGGGTTCAGAGACCCAGTACTTC
TRBJ2-3 TRBV20-1 TRBD2 . CSARPSGVRNTQYF TGCAGTGCTAGACCCAGCGGGGTAAGAAATACGCAGTATTTT
TRBJ2-7 TRBV6-1 . . CASSQRTEHYEQYF TGTGCCAGCAGTCAACGGACAGAGCACTACGAGCAGTACTTC
TRBJ1-1 TRBV20-1 TRBD1 . CSARTGGTEAFF TGCAGTGCTAGAACAGGGGGCACTGAAGCTTTCTTT
TRBJ2-2 TRBV15 . few CATSRDLLAMSGELFF TGTGCCACCAGCAGAGATCTACTAGCTATGAGCGGGGAGCTGTTTTTT
TRBJ2-5 TRBV20-1 TRBD2 once CSARDPNSGGARETQYF TGCAGTGCTAGAGATCCCAATAGCGGGGGGGCCCGGGAGACCCAGTACTTC
TRBJ2-3 TRBV19 TRBD2 . CASSDSGRIQSTDTQYF TGTGCCAGTAGTGACAGCGGGAGGATCCAAAGCACAGATACGCAGTATTTT
TRBJ1-3 TRBV7-9 . . CASSLIGALGNTIYF TGTGCCAGCAGCTTAATAGGGGCGCTTGGAAACACCATATATTTT
TRBJ1-4 TRBV15 . . CATSRDTSPGKGREKLFF TGTGCCACCAGCAGAGATACCAGCCCCGGGAAGGGTCGAGAAAAACTGTTTTTT
TRBJ2-1 TRBV24-1 TRBD2 . CATSDPGLGNEQFF TGTGCCACCAGTGACCCCGGACTAGGGAATGAGCAGTTCTTC
TRBJ1-1 TRBV7-8 . few CASSLARGFATEAFF TGTGCCAGCAGCTTAGCAAGGGGGTTCGCCACTGAAGCTTTCTTT